These 20 T cell receptor beta chains originate from one sample sequenced in a study of blood T cell repertoires in COVID-19. Some clones are missing from TCRdb's copy, which holds only in-frame ones; the method was immunoSEQ multiplex PCR. The profile shows 95,000 to 110,000 clones, 89% of them singletons. Sequencing was performed on peripheral blood. These receptors were taken from a man aged 40-49 years with active or convalescent COVID-19.

The genes are TRBV25-1 and TRBJ2-7; D ambiguous. CDR1 and CDR2 from the germline V gene are MGHDK and SYGVNS. The ends were cut back, 2 bases at V and 3 bases at J, with 8 bases in the middle. This CDR3 has 13 amino acids. Here the CDR3 reads CASSEQSRYEQYF. The CDR3 DNA reads TGTGCCAGCAGTGAACAGTCCCGCTACGAGCAGTACTTC.

This CDR3 is CASSYYPWTSGPSTDTQYF. The CDR3 DNA sequence: TGTGCCAGCAGCTATTACCCATGGACTAGCGGGCCTAGCACAGATACGCAGTATTTT. The chain links TRBV28 to TRBJ2-3, with 11 bases matching TRBD2. The trim removed 6 bases at V and 0 bases at J, leaving 14 bases unmatched. This CDR3 region has 19 residues. Looked up from germline, CDR1 is MDHEN and CDR2 is SYDVKM.

The chain carries TRBV30 and TRBJ1-2; 7 nucleotides align to TRBD1. The CDR3 loop spans 14 amino acids. The trim removed 0 bases at V and 4 bases at J, leaving 5 bases unmatched. CDR1 GTSNPN and CDR2 SVGIG come from the germline V gene (reference sequence). The CDR3 sequence: CAWSVPGTVYGYTF. The CDR3 coding sequence is TGTGCCTGGAGTGTACCCGGGACAGTCTATGGCTACACCTTC. Based on the CDR3 plus reference TRBV30 and TRBJ1-2, the full variable domain is SQTIHQWPATLVQPVGSPLSLECTVEGTSNPNLYWYRQAAGRGLQLLFYSVGIGQISSEVPQNLSASRPQDRQFILSSKKLLLSDSGFYLCAWSVPGTVYGYTFGSGTRLTVV.

J is TRBJ2-7 and V is TRBV21-1; TRBD2, the table's D call, lacks a check against the DNA. TRBV21-1 is a pseudogene. The length of the CDR3 is 14 residues. CDR3 residues: CASSKLASGYEQYF. CDR3 DNA: TGTGCCAGCAGCAAACTAGCTAGCGGCTACGAGCAGTACTTC.

A single count supports this clone. The V and J genes are TRBV7-2 and TRBJ1-5; 7 nucleotides line up with TRBD1. This CDR3 has 15 residues. CDR1 SGHTA and CDR2 FQGNSA come from the germline V gene. With 4 bases clipped from V and 7 bases from J, the junction kept 10 bases outside the gene matches. CDR3 amino acids: CASSSYRGPGQPQHF. CDR3 DNA: TGTGCCAGCAGCTCCTACAGGGGTCCGGGACAGCCCCAGCATTTT. Variable domain in full (rest from reference TRBV7-2 and TRBJ1-5): GAGVSQSPSNKVTEKGKDVELRCDPISGHTALYWYRQSLGQGLEFLIYFQGNSAPDKSGLPSDRFSAERTGGSVSTLTIQRTQQEDSAVYLCASSSYRGPGQPQHFGDGTRLSIL.

This clone was seen a handful of times. The chain carries TRBV3-1 (or the pseudogene TRBV3-2) and TRBJ1-6; 10 positions agree with TRBD1. The CDR3 loop spans 14 amino acids. The trim removed 4 bases at V and 13 bases at J, leaving 7 bases unmatched. In germline, CDR1 is LGHDT, CDR2 YNNKEL (reference sequence). DNA for the CDR3: TGTGCCAGCAGCCTTAGACAGGGGGCGCCTCCCCTCCACTTT. This gives the protein CASSLRQGAPPLHF.

The chain has TRBV19 and TRBJ1-5; D unresolved. Between the trimmed V and J ends, which lost 9 bases and 1 base, there was a span of 13 bases. The CDR3 spans 14 residues. Germline CDR1 is LNHDA and CDR2 is SQIVND (reference sequence). The CDR3 here is CASAGESSNQPQHF. In DNA, the CDR3 is TGTGCCAGCGCCGGGGAATCCAGCAATCAGCCCCAGCATTTT.

The chain employs TRBV27 and TRBJ2-1; 9 bases are a match to TRBD1. CDR1 is MNHEY, CDR2 SMNVEV, per germline (reference sequence). V was clipped by 2 bases and J by 2 bases; unmatched bases: 13. The CDR3 has 19 amino acids. This chain's CDR3 is CASSLRSSGNRGPYNEQFF. The CDR3, as DNA: TGTGCCAGCAGTTTAAGGTCAAGCGGGAACAGGGGGCCCTACAATGAGCAGTTCTTC.

This clone was seen a single time. CDR3 bases: TGTGCCAGCAGCTTGGGGACAGGGTTCCCTGAAGCTTTCTTT. Its translation is CASSLGTGFPEAFF. The chain has TRBV5-6 and TRBJ1-1, with 8 positions matching TRBD1. This CDR3 has 14 residues. Looked up from germline, CDR1 is SGHDT and CDR2 is YYEEEE. J was trimmed by 6 bases and V by 0 bases; bases with no gene match: 4.

The chain joins TRBV29-1 to TRBJ1-3, with 7 bases matching TRBD1. Germline values: CDR1 SQVTM, CDR2 ANQGSEA. The CDR3 extends over 13 amino acids. V was pared by 4 bases and J by 2 bases, with 2 bases of the junction left unmatched. The CDR3 DNA is TGCAGCGTTGGAGGGGGCACTGGAAACACCATATATTTT. This sequence encodes CSVGGGTGNTIYF.

This clone came up a few times. The V and J genes are TRBV7-9 and TRBJ1-4; maybe TRBD1 (5 bases). Germline V gene lookup returns CDR1 SEHNR and CDR2 FQNEAQ (reference sequence). The V and J ends lost 6 bases and 0 bases respectively, with 14 bases between them. The CDR3 spans 16 residues. The DNA of the CDR3 is TGTGCCAGCAGTTCAGGGCTGACTGCAACTAATGAAAAACTGTTTTTT. This encodes CASSSGLTATNEKLFF.

The gene calls are TRBV7-2 and TRBJ2-7, with 8 bases matching TRBD1. CDR3 length: 15 residues. The V gene end was trimmed by 6 bases and the J gene end by 2 bases; junction bases not matched to a gene: 9. Germline CDR1 reads SGHTA; CDR2 reads FQGNSA. The chain's CDR3 is CASSPTGGGAYEQYF. The CDR3 nucleotides are TGTGCCAGCAGTCCCACAGGGGGAGGCGCCTACGAGCAGTACTTC.

This clone has only one observation. This chain connects TRBV18 to TRBJ2-5, with TRBD1 identical over 10 bases. The CDR3 is made up of 17 amino acids. With 2 bases clipped from V and 5 bases from J, the junction kept 11 bases outside the gene matches. Germline V lookup: CDR1 KGHSH, CDR2 LQKENI. This CDR3 reads CASSPFSGTGVMETQYF. The CDR3 DNA sequence: TGTGCCAGCTCACCATTCTCCGGGACAGGGGTAATGGAGACCCAGTACTTC.

This rearrangement joins TRBV7-9 to TRBJ2-1; 11 bases are shared with TRBD2. Germline CDR1 and CDR2: SEHNR and FQNEAQ (reference sequence). The CDR3 is 16 residues long. V trimming: 4 bases; J trimming: 8 bases; junction bases outside the gene matches: 10. The CDR3 sequence: CASSSATSGSLYEQFF. In DNA form, the CDR3 reads TGTGCCAGCAGCTCCGCCACTAGCGGGAGCCTCTATGAGCAGTTCTTC.

The genes are TRBV19 and TRBJ1-3; no clear D gene. Germline V gives CDR1 LNHDA, CDR2 SQIVND (reference sequence). Trimming left V 8 bases short and J 0 bases short, with 5 bases between. This CDR3 has 12 amino acids. CDR3 sequence: CASGSSGNTIYF. In DNA, the CDR3 is TGTGCCAGTGGGAGCTCTGGAAACACCATATATTTT. Variable domain in full (rest from reference TRBV19 and TRBJ1-3): DGGITQSPKYLFRKEGQNVTLSCEQNLNHDAMYWYRQDPGQGLRLIYYSQIVNDFQKGDIAEGYSVSREKKESFPLTVTSAQKNPTAFYLCASGSSGNTIYFGEGSWLTVV.

The chain combines TRBV6-5 with TRBJ1-2; TRBD1 is a possible D gene (6 bases). V was pared by 2 bases and J by 7 bases, with 8 bases between. Germline loops: CDR1 MNHEY, CDR2 SVGAGI. This CDR3 has 12 amino acids. CDR3: CASSYIGGGYTF. CDR3 nucleotide sequence: TGTGCCAGCAGTTACATAGGGGGTGGCTACACCTTC.

The chain has TRBV25-1 and TRBJ2-5; TRBD2 matches 7 bases. Losses at the gene ends were 3 bases for V and 3 bases for J; bases not matched to a gene: 4. Germline values: CDR1 MGHDK, CDR2 SYGVNS. This CDR3 region has 14 residues. In DNA, the CDR3 is TGTGCCAGCAGTGAGTTGGCGGGAGAAGAGACCCAGTACTTC. Translated, it gives CASSELAGEETQYF.

J is TRBJ1-5 and V is TRBV6-5, with TRBD1 matching over 11 bases. In germline, CDR1 is MNHEY, CDR2 SVGAGI. The V and J ends lost 4 bases and 8 bases, in that order; junction bases with no gene match: 1. This CDR3 region has 13 residues. The CDR3 bases are TGTGCCAGCAGTTGGACAGGGGGCGAGCCCCAGCATTTT. This encodes CASSWTGGEPQHF.

The chain employs TRBV7-8 and TRBJ2-7, with 7 bases aligning to TRBD2. The CDR3 extends over 16 amino acids. Per germline, CDR1 SGHVS and CDR2 FQNEAQ. The V and J ends lost 5 bases and 6 bases, in that order; junction bases with no gene match: 16. CDR3 sequence reads: CASSDYTFQRGVEQYF. The CDR3 bases are TGTGCCAGCAGCGATTACACGTTCCAGCGGGGAGTCGAGCAGTACTTC. Using reference TRBV7-8 and TRBJ2-7 for the parts outside the CDR3, the full variable domain is GAGVSQSPRYKVAKRGQDVALRCDPISGHVSLFWYQQALGQGPEFLTYFQNEAQLDKSGLPSDRFFAERPEGSVSTLKIQRTQQEDSAVYLCASSDYTFQRGVEQYFGPGTRLTVT.

J is TRBJ1-2 and V is TRBV28; no reliable D call. CDR3 size: 13 residues. Germline V gene sequence: CDR1 MDHEN, CDR2 SYDVKM. V lost 3 bases to trimming and J lost 8 bases, with 13 bases between them. For the CDR3, the DNA is TGTGCCAGCAGTTTTAGGTTCAACAGAGGCTACACCTTC. Encoded protein: CASSFRFNRGYTF.